The sequence of this T cell receptor (beta chain) was determined in a study of human T cells and chemical hapten exposure. This clonotype was observed a few times. The time point denotes: patch test 2, 6 weeks after DPC sensitization. Treatment defined: therapeutic diphenylcyclopropenone sensitization with weekly scalp DPC. The library labeled individual cDNA molecules by adding unique molecular identifiers to them. TCRdb recomputed calls from the RACE reads with MiXCR, one row per CDR3 protein. The sample gives 120,000 to 150,000 distinct CDR3 sequences, 12% of which show up once; 1.3% to 1.5% is in the top ten. Trimming pared 4 bases from V and 5 bases from J, leaving 12 bases between. There are 14 residues in the CDR3.

The sample consisted of whole blood, taken in connection with sensitization to the hapten diphenylcyclopropenone (DPC). This sequence joins TRBV12-3 or TRBV12-4 and TRBJ1-5; tentative D call: TRBD1 (6 bases). This receptor was obtained from a woman aged 45 to 65 with alopecia areata. Some clones in this sample may be carry-over from other donors' samples. Here the CDR3 DNA reads TGTGCCAGCAGTTCGGGGGGGGGCCATCAGCCCCAGCATTTT. This encodes CASSSGGGHQPQHF.